Described below is a single TCR beta chain sequence and its context. The sample belongs to a study of blood T cell repertoires in COVID-19. Study-level information: Samples came from the United States, Italy and Spain, spanning acute and convalescent COVID-19. Nucleic acid was either cDNA or gDNA, and it came from T cells, B-cell-depleted T cells, or PBMCs.

The CDR3 length is 14 residues. The germline V gene encodes CDR1 SGHNT and CDR2 YENEEA. V lost 2 bases, J lost 5 bases, and 12 bases lay in between. In the authors' workflow: It was from reference gene primer amplification that nucleated cell counts were estimated. Sequencing used immunoSEQ multiplex PCR; TCRdb keeps in-frame clones, though not all of them. From that table come the V and J calls and clone size; the DNA was used to work out D and trimming. Of approximately 180,000 clones listed, more than 75% were seen once; the top ten hold roughly 6%. The chain couples TRBV11-3 to TRBJ1-2; D is possibly TRBD1 (5 bases). Source material: peripheral blood. This TCR came from a man between 35 and 55 years old with active or convalescent COVID-19. The CDR3 loop is CASSLNQGLYGYTF. CDR3 DNA sequence: TGTGCCAGCAGCTTAAACCAGGGATTATATGGCTACACCTTC.